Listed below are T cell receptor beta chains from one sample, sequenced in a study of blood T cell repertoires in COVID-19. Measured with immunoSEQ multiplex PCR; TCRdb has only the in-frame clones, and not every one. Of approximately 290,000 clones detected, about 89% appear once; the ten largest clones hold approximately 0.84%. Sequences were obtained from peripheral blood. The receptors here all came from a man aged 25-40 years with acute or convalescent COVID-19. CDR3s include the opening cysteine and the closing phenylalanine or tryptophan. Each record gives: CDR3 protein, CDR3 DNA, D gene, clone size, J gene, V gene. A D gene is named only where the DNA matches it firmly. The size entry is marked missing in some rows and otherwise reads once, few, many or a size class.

CASSSQRQGNYGYTF	TGTGCCAGCAGCTCCCAGCGACAGGGGAACTATGGCTACACCTTC	TRBD1	.	TRBJ1-2	TRBV9
CASIPYSGAGVNEQFF	TGTGCCAGCATACCCTATTCGGGAGCGGGAGTGAATGAGCAGTTCTTC	TRBD2	once	TRBJ2-1	TRBV27
CASSLNSGGETQYF	TGCGCCAGCAGCTTGAATTCAGGGGGTGAGACCCAGTACTTC	TRBD1	.	TRBJ2-5	TRBV5-1
CASWATGPPGNEQFF	TGTGCCAGCTGGGCTACAGGGCCCCCGGGGAATGAGCAGTTCTTC	.	.	TRBJ2-1	TRBV28
CASSPTGNNEQFF	TGTGCCAGCAGCCCGACAGGGAACAATGAGCAGTTCTTC	TRBD1	.	TRBJ2-1	TRBV5-6
CSAWSVEAFF	TGCAGTGCTTGGTCGGTAGAAGCTTTCTTT	.	.	TRBJ1-1	TRBV20-1
CASSVSGTGVQPQHF	TGTGCCAGCAGTGTCTCCGGGACAGGGGTCCAGCCCCAGCATTTT	TRBD1	.	TRBJ1-5	TRBV2
CASRRSTGGGGNNQPQHF	TGTGCCAGCAGGCGATCGACAGGGGGCGGCGGGAACAATCAGCCCCAGCATTTT	TRBD1	.	TRBJ1-5	TRBV6-6
CASSDLLLSNQPQHF	TGTGCCAGCAGTGACTTACTCTTAAGCAATCAGCCCCAGCATTTT	.	.	TRBJ1-5	TRBV2
CASSNPGGASGNTIYF	TGTGCCAGTAGTAACCCAGGGGGCGCATCTGGAAACACCATATATTTT	TRBD1	.	TRBJ1-3	TRBV19
CASRQPDRGFYNEQFF	TGCGCCAGCAGGCAACCTGACAGGGGATTCTACAATGAGCAGTTCTTC	TRBD1	.	TRBJ2-1	TRBV5-1
CASSFSGTYNEQFF	TGTGCCAGCAGTTTTAGCGGAACCTACAATGAGCAGTTCTTC	.	.	TRBJ2-1	TRBV6-6
CASSFTSGDEQYF	TGTGCCAGCAGCTTCACTAGCGGGGACGAGCAGTACTTC	TRBD2	once	TRBJ2-7	TRBV7-6
CAGSTSGRAADTQYF	TGTGCCGGGTCCACTAGCGGGAGGGCAGCAGATACGCAGTATTTT	TRBD2	.	TRBJ2-3	TRBV30
CASSLWTSGSEDEQFF	TGTGCCAGCAGCCTTTGGACTAGCGGGAGTGAGGATGAGCAGTTCTTC	TRBD2	.	TRBJ2-1	TRBV3-1/TRBV3-2
CASSLLGTGDEQYF	TGTGCCAGCAGTCTATTAGGGACAGGGGACGAGCAGTACTTC	TRBD1	.	TRBJ2-7	TRBV27
CASSWDRNRSPLHF	TGTGCCAGCAGTTGGGACAGGAATCGTTCACCCCTCCACTTT	TRBD1	.	TRBJ1-6	TRBV6-2/TRBV6-3
CASSSHLQGRSNQPQHF	TGTGCCAGCAGCTCACACCTACAGGGGAGGAGCAATCAGCCCCAGCATTTT	TRBD1	.	TRBJ1-5	TRBV7-8
CASSFVGQANTGELFF	TGTGCCAGCAGTTTCGTGGGACAGGCGAACACCGGGGAGCTGTTTTTT	TRBD1	.	TRBJ2-2	TRBV28
CASSDAGWTDTQYF	TGTGCCAGCAGTGATGCAGGGTGGACAGATACGCAGTATTTT	.	.	TRBJ2-3	TRBV2
CASSYTRAGELFF	TGTGCCAGCAGTTACACACGGGCCGGGGAGCTGTTTTTT	.	.	TRBJ2-2	TRBV6-6
CASSPFGIPSYNEQFF	TGTGCCAGTAGCCCCTTCGGGATCCCCTCCTACAATGAGCAGTTCTTC	.	.	TRBJ2-1	TRBV19
CAISETRGGHTGELFF	TGTGCCATCAGTGAGACTAGAGGTGGCCACACCGGGGAGCTGTTTTTT	.	.	TRBJ2-2	TRBV10-3
CAWMLTGGARDTQYF	TGTGCCTGGATGTTAACCGGGGGAGCCAGAGATACGCAGTATTTT	.	.	TRBJ2-3	TRBV30
CAISERAGGPGETQYF	TGTGCCATCAGTGAAAGAGCGGGAGGGCCTGGTGAGACCCAGTACTTC	TRBD2	.	TRBJ2-5	TRBV10-3
CAVRSLGTGHYEQYF	TGTGCCGTACGGTCCCTCGGGACAGGGCACTACGAGCAGTACTTC	TRBD1	.	TRBJ2-7	TRBV27
CAISPGQPSTDTQYF	TGTGCCATCAGTCCTGGACAGCCTAGCACAGATACGCAGTATTTT	.	.	TRBJ2-3	TRBV10-3
CASSPAHGTDNF	TGTGCCAGCAGTCCCGCCCACGGGACAGATAACTTC	TRBD1	.	TRBJ2-4	TRBV28
CASSLATALSVEQFF	TGTGCCAGCAGCTTAGCCACAGCCCTATCAGTTGAGCAGTTCTTC	.	.	TRBJ2-1	TRBV7-2